Listed here are 21 T cell receptor beta chains from one sample, sequenced in a study of shared clonotypes between healthy human individuals. Libraries were prepared by immunoSEQ multiplex PCR; TCRdb keeps only in-frame clonotypes and omits some of them. Of approximately 720,000 clones listed, about two thirds are singletons. Sequenced input: memory CD4+ T cells sorted from blood. Described subset: CD45RA-negative fraction. All receptors derive from a woman in her twenties or thirties in good health.

The chain recombines TRBV29-1 with TRBJ1-1; no clear D. The CDR3 extends over 11 amino acids. Germline V gene lookup returns CDR1 SQVTM and CDR2 ANQGSEA. V gave up 5 bases and J gave up 5 bases, with 9 bases separating them. CDR3 sequence: CSVFMGTEAFF. CDR3 DNA sequence: TGCAGCGTTTTTATGGGGACTGAAGCTTTCTTT. The complete variable domain, with remaining parts taken from reference TRBV29-1 and TRBJ1-1, reads SAVISQKPSRDICQRGTSLTIQCQVDSQVTMMFWYRQQPGQSLTLIATANQGSEATYESGFVIDKFPISRPNLTFSTLTVSNMSPEDSSIYLCSVFMGTEAFFGQGTRLTVV.

A note on this clone: The sample contains more than one DNA sequence encoding this CDR3. V usage is TRBV10-1 and J usage is TRBJ1-6; D is unclear. This CDR3 has 13 residues. V was trimmed by 0 bases and J by 8 bases, leaving 5 bases between them. Germline lookup yields CDR1 WNHNN and CDR2 SYGVQD (reference sequence). CDR3 nucleotide sequence: TGCGCCAGCAGTGAGTCCGGGGATTCACCCCTCCACTTT. Its protein is CASSESGDSPLHF.

This rearrangement joins TRBV19 to TRBJ2-5, with D tentatively TRBD1 (6 bases). Germline V CDR1 and CDR2: LNHDA, SQIVND (reference sequence). The V gene lost 3 bases and the J gene lost 2 bases, with 13 bases spanning the gap. The CDR3 extends over 15 amino acids. CDR3 in DNA: TGTGCCAGTAGTATGGGTGGGACACCGCAAGAGACCCAGTACTTC. Translating gives CASSMGGTPQETQYF. The full variable domain, with the rest looked up from reference TRBV19 and TRBJ2-5, is DGGITQSPKYLFRKEGQNVTLSCEQNLNHDAMYWYRQDPGQGLRLIYYSQIVNDFQKGDIAEGYSVSREKKESFPLTVTSAQKNPTAFYLCASSMGGTPQETQYFGPGTRLLVL.

The rearrangement joins TRBV5-1 to TRBJ2-3; 11 bases are a match to TRBD2. The CDR3 covers 17 residues. Germline loops: CDR1 SGHRS, CDR2 YFSETQ. The ends lost 0 bases at V and 6 bases at J; junction bases unmatched: 9. In nucleotides, the CDR3 is TGCGCCAGCAGCTTGGTCGCCGGGACTAGCGGAAGGGATACGCAGTATTTT. Encoded protein: CASSLVAGTSGRDTQYF.

The table lists this clone with a few counts. The chain employs TRBV5-4 and TRBJ2-7; TRBD2 is a possible D gene (5 bases). The CDR3 spans 13 residues. Germline CDR1 SGHNT, CDR2 YYREEE (reference sequence). The V end was cut by 6 bases, the J end by 2 bases, with 12 bases between. The DNA for the CDR3 is TGTGCCAGCACTCCTAAGCGGACCTACGAGCAGTACTTC. Translated, it gives CASTPKRTYEQYF.

The chain is built from TRBV4-1 and TRBJ2-7; D is uncertain. This CDR3 is built from 19 residues. Germline CDR1 reads MGHRA; CDR2 reads YSYEKL. Trimming stripped 1 base from V and 0 bases from J, with 22 bases between. The DNA of the CDR3 is TGCGCCAGCAGCCAAGTCGGGTCGTCAGGACGAAAGGACTCCTACGAGCAGTACTTC. Translating it yields CASSQVGSSGRKDSYEQYF.

A few counts support this clone. The genes are TRBV11-2 and TRBJ1-1; a possible D gene is TRBD1 (5 bases). Trimming removed 1 base at V and 4 bases at J, with 7 bases between. This CDR3 comprises 13 residues. CDR1 is SGHAT, CDR2 FQNNGV, per germline. The CDR3 nucleotides read TGTGCCAGCAGCTTAGGGGGGGTCACTGAAGCTTTCTTT. As protein: CASSLGGVTEAFF.

The V gene is TRBV18, the J gene TRBJ2-1, with 12 bases identical to TRBD2. Looked up from germline, CDR1 is KGHSH and CDR2 is LQKENI. The CDR3 is 15 amino acids. The V gene end was trimmed by 3 bases and the J gene end by 9 bases; junction bases not matched to a gene: 6. The CDR3 DNA reads as TGTGCCAGCTCACCGACTAGCGGGAGTTTTGGTGAGCAGTTCTTC. This sequence encodes CASSPTSGSFGEQFF. The full variable domain, in which reference TRBV18 and TRBJ2-1 provide the parts outside the CDR3, is NAGVMQNPRHLVRRRGQEARLRCSPMKGHSHVYWYRQLPEEGLKFMVYLQKENIIDESGMPKERFSAEFPKEGPSILRIQQVVRGDSAAYFCASSPTSGSFGEQFFGPGTRLTVL.

The chain couples TRBV7-9 to TRBJ2-5; tentative D call: TRBD2 (7 bases). CDR1 SEHNR and CDR2 FQNEAQ come from the germline V gene (reference sequence). The V end lost 1 base, the J end lost 3 bases, and 12 bases lay between the germline ends. This CDR3 contains 15 residues. This CDR3 is CASSLGGEGEETQYF. The CDR3, as DNA: TGTGCCAGCAGCTTAGGAGGGGAGGGGGAAGAGACCCAGTACTTC.

The J gene is TRBJ2-1, the V gene TRBV28; 13 nucleotides agree with TRBD2. This CDR3 has 18 residues. Per the germline V gene, CDR1 is MDHEN and CDR2 is SYDVKM. The V gene end was trimmed by 9 bases and the J gene end by 0 bases; junction bases not matched to a gene: 11. This CDR3 is CASTGLAGVLSSYNEQFF. The DNA for the CDR3 is TGTGCCAGTACAGGACTAGCGGGAGTACTAAGCTCCTACAATGAGCAGTTCTTC. Together with reference TRBV28 and TRBJ2-1, the CDR3 gives the full variable domain: DVKVTQSSRYLVKRTGEKVFLECVQDMDHENMFWYRQDPGLGLRLIYFSYDVKMKEKGDIPEGYSVSREKKERFSLILESASTNQTSMYLCASTGLAGVLSSYNEQFFGPGTRLTVL.

The CDR3 DNA reads TGTGCCAGCAGCCAAGGTTTTAGCGGAAACTACGAGCAGTACTTC. Its translation: CASSQGFSGNYEQYF. The chain uses TRBV4-2 and TRBJ2-7, with D perhaps TRBD2 (6 bases). This CDR3 comprises 15 residues. V was shortened by 1 base and J by 3 bases, with 13 bases between the two germline ends. CDR1 and CDR2 (germline): LGHNA, YNFKEQ.

The rearrangement uses TRBV18 and TRBJ1-1; D gene ambiguous. Germline CDR1 KGHSH, CDR2 LQKENI. Trimming removed 5 bases from V and 1 base from J, with 20 bases in between. There are 17 residues in the CDR3. The CDR3 nucleotides are TGTGCCAGCTCATCTATCATTGACACCAAAGGGAACACTGAAGCTTTCTTT. Its protein is CASSSIIDTKGNTEAFF.

In its sample, this clone was seen once. This chain uses TRBV6-4 with TRBJ2-3, with D possibly TRBD1 on 6 matching bases. This CDR3 is 14 amino acids long. The germline gives CDR1 MRHNA, CDR2 SNTAGT. The V end lost 2 bases, the J end lost 4 bases, and 10 bases lay between the germline ends. The CDR3 DNA is TGTGCCAGCAGTGACGTCGAGGGGGCAGATACGCAGTATTTT. It specifies CASSDVEGADTQYF.

The genes are TRBV5-4 and TRBJ2-1, with 7 bases matching TRBD2. V lost 3 bases and J lost 0; bases outside the gene matches: 6. Germline V gives CDR1 SGHNT, CDR2 YYREEE (reference sequence). The length of the CDR3 is 16 residues. This CDR3 is CASSWEGSGSYNEQFF. The CDR3 DNA follows: TGTGCCAGCAGCTGGGAGGGTAGCGGCTCCTACAATGAGCAGTTCTTC.

The chain uses TRBV6-4 and TRBJ2-7; D is perhaps TRBD2 (6 bases). V dropped 7 bases and J dropped 3 bases, with 16 bases sitting between them. The CDR3 has 14 amino acids. Germline-derived CDR1 and CDR2 are MRHNA and SNTAGT. The CDR3 is CASTPRGKGYEQYF. The CDR3 DNA is TGTGCCAGCACGCCCCGGGGGAAGGGCTACGAGCAGTACTTC.

This clone has only a few counts. V and J are TRBV4-2 and TRBJ1-5; D is uncertain. Between the trimmed V and J ends, which lost 0 bases and 4 bases, there was a span of 10 bases. The CDR3 has 15 amino acids. Per the germline V gene, CDR1 is LGHNA and CDR2 is YNFKEQ. The CDR3 bases are TGTGCCAGCAGCCAAGAGGTAATTGGGAATCAGCCCCAGCATTTT. Its protein is CASSQEVIGNQPQHF.

The gene calls are TRBV6-6 and TRBJ1-1; a weak D match, TRBD1 (5 bases). Per germline, CDR1 MNHNY and CDR2 SVGAGI (reference sequence). The CDR3 runs 12 residues. Trimming removed 6 bases from V and 7 bases from J, with 12 bases in between. The CDR3 spells CASRLDGHEAFF. As DNA, the CDR3 is TGTGCCAGCAGACTGGACGGACATGAAGCTTTCTTT.

In regard to this clone: This could be a read error, since a much larger clone is one nucleotide away. The genes are TRBV7-3 and TRBJ1-5, with D unclear. V shed 2 bases and J shed 2 bases, with 7 bases lying between them. CDR1 and CDR2 (germline): SGHTA, FQGTGA. The CDR3 extends over 14 amino acids. The CDR3 protein is CASSLGGGNQPQHF. In DNA form, the CDR3 reads TGTGCCAGCAGCTTAGGCGGGGGCAATCAGCCCCAGCATTTT.

The chain carries TRBV2 and TRBJ2-3; the D is unclear. Germline V gene lookup returns CDR1 SNHLY and CDR2 FYNNEI. The CDR3 is made up of 16 amino acids. Trimming removed 0 bases from V and 2 bases from J, with 12 bases in between. The CDR3 reads CASSEAAYKATDTQYF. The DNA for the CDR3 is TGTGCCAGCAGTGAAGCCGCCTATAAAGCCACAGATACGCAGTATTTT.

This chain joins TRBV27 and TRBJ2-7; D not resolved. V lost 6 bases, J lost 2 bases, and 14 bases lay in between. The germline CDR1 and CDR2 sequences are MNHEY and SMNVEV (reference sequence). The CDR3 has 14 amino acids. The CDR3 DNA reads as TGTGCCAGCAGCCGGTCCCCGTCTACCTACGAGCAGTACTTC. Residues: CASSRSPSTYEQYF.

The chain links TRBV10-3 to TRBJ2-5; D remains unclear. Looked up from germline, CDR1 is ENHRY and CDR2 is SYGVKD. The CDR3 spans 13 residues. V lost 6 bases to trimming and J lost 5 bases, with 13 bases between them. The CDR3 here is CAIRASIGETQYF. The DNA for the CDR3 is TGTGCCATCAGGGCTTCCATAGGGGAGACCCAGTACTTC.